These 16 T cell receptor beta chains share one sample of origin, sequenced in a study of beta chain features in type 1 diabetes. Study results and limitations: There was a moderate but significant shortening of TCRB CDR3s in all four CD4+ subsets of Type 1 diabetes patients.

Since all of the isolated RNA was reverse transcribed, expressed TCRB transcripts were what got sequenced. Repertoires were generated with immunoSEQ multiplex PCR, while TCRdb's copy carries only in-frame clones and drops some. The sample holds roughly 700,000 clones; 13% are singletons and the top ten take 0.02% to 0.025%. No antigen has been identified for these receptors. The sequenced material came from naive CD4+ T cells from blood. The receptors originated from a man aged 18 to 30 with type 1 diabetes.

With respect to this clone: Other DNA variants within this sample encode the same CDR3. This rearrangement joins TRBV27 to TRBJ1-1, with D unclear. The V end lost 4 bases, the J end lost 1 base, and 4 bases lay between the germline ends. In germline, CDR1 is MNHEY, CDR2 SMNVEV (reference sequence). CDR3 length equals 12 residues. The CDR3 sequence is CASSSRNTEAFF. The DNA of the CDR3 is TGTGCCAGCAGTTCTCGGAACACTGAAGCTTTCTTT.

In its sample, this clone was seen a few times. The chain has TRBV5-4 and TRBJ1-6; D remains ambiguous. Trimming took off 3 bases at V and 7 bases at J, with 17 bases between the two ends. This CDR3 has 16 residues. From germline, CDR1 is SGHNT and CDR2 YYREEE (reference sequence). The CDR3 DNA follows: TGTGCCAGCAGCTCCGCACGAAAAGCGGAGAATTCACCCCTCCACTTT. Its protein product is CASSSARKAENSPLHF. Full variable domain (rest looked up from reference TRBV5-4 and TRBJ1-6): ETGVTQSPTHLIKTRGQQVTLRCSSQSGHNTVSWYQQALGQGPQFIFQYYREEENGRGNFPPRFSGLQFPNYSSELNVNALELDDSALYLCASSSARKAENSPLHFGNGTRLTVT.

The chain combines TRBV15 with TRBJ1-3; 8 bases match TRBD1. The CDR3 is 16 amino acids. The J segment lost 4 bases and the V segment lost 3 bases, leaving 8 bases of the junction unmatched. Germline assignment: CDR1 LNHNV and CDR2 YYDKDF (reference sequence). The CDR3 bases are TGTGCCACCAGCAGGGGGACAGGTTTCTCCGGAAACACCATATATTTT. Protein sequence: CATSRGTGFSGNTIYF.

The CDR3 DNA reads as TGTGCCAGCAGCCGGGGAGAGGTAGCCCACGAGCAGTACTTC. Amino acid sequence: CASSRGEVAHEQYF. The rearrangement uses TRBV11-2 and TRBJ2-7, with TRBD2 as a possible D gene (5 bases). Germline V gives CDR1 SGHAT, CDR2 FQNNGV. CDR3 length equals 14 residues. Trimming stripped 5 bases from V and 5 bases from J, with 16 bases between.

This clone was seen a handful of times. The chain joins TRBV7-2 to TRBJ2-1, with D maybe TRBD1 (5 bases). Trimming left V 3 bases short and J 7 bases short, with 19 bases between. This CDR3 has 16 residues. In germline, CDR1 is SGHTA, CDR2 FQGNSA. CDR3 sequence: CASSFDRPSKGNEQFF. The CDR3 DNA reads as TGTGCCAGCAGCTTCGACAGACCCAGCAAGGGGAATGAGCAGTTCTTC. Together with reference TRBV7-2 and TRBJ2-1, the CDR3 gives the full variable domain: GAGVSQSPSNKVTEKGKDVELRCDPISGHTALYWYRQSLGQGLEFLIYFQGNSAPDKSGLPSDRFSAERTGGSVSTLTIQRTQQEDSAVYLCASSFDRPSKGNEQFFGPGTRLTVL.

CDR3 region: CASSSPPAGNTGELFF. The CDR3 region has the DNA TGTGCCAGCAGCTCCCCCCCGGCAGGGAACACCGGGGAGCTGTTTTTT. J is TRBJ2-2 and V is TRBV7-8; D ambiguous. The V gene's germline CDR1 is SGHVS and CDR2 FQNEAQ. Deletions cut 4 bases from V and 1 base from J, with 13 bases between. The CDR3 length is 16 residues.

The chain carries TRBV27 and TRBJ1-5, with D perhaps matching TRBD1 (6 bases). The CDR3 spans 13 residues. V lost 9 bases, J lost 4 bases, and 13 bases lay in between. CDR1 is MNHEY and CDR2 is SMNVEV in the germline V gene (reference sequence). The CDR3 DNA is TGTGCCAGAAAGGGGGGCAGTAATCAGCCCCAGCATTTT. It is translated as CARKGGSNQPQHF.

This clone was observed a handful of times. The rearrangement uses TRBV7-9 and TRBJ1-2; D ambiguous. Germline CDR1 SEHNR, CDR2 FQNEAQ (reference sequence). V was trimmed by 1 base and J by 6 bases, leaving 15 bases between them. This CDR3 is built from 15 residues. CDR3 sequence (DNA): TGTGCCAGCAGCTTAGATGGCATCTCAAGGCATGGCTACACCTTC. It translates to CASSLDGISRHGYTF.

The V call is TRBV13, the J call TRBJ2-5, with D perhaps matching TRBD1 or TRBD2 (5 bases each). CDR1 is PRHDT, CDR2 FYEKMQ, per germline (reference sequence). V gave up 10 bases and J gave up 2 bases, with 17 bases separating them. This CDR3 spans 14 amino acids. The CDR3 DNA is TGTGCCACCACCCGGGGACGGCCGCAAGAGACCCAGTACTTC. This gives the protein CATTRGRPQETQYF.

In its sample, this clone was seen a few times. V and J are TRBV19 and TRBJ1-1; TRBD1 might be the D (5 bases). V shed 6 bases and J shed 0 bases, with 11 bases lying between them. Germline V gene data show CDR1 as LNHDA and CDR2 as SQIVND (reference sequence). The CDR3 sequence is 14 residues long. The CDR3 is CASSPTAMNTEAFF. The CDR3 bases are TGTGCCAGTAGCCCGACAGCTATGAACACTGAAGCTTTCTTT.

The V gene is TRBV6-1, the J gene TRBJ2-1; no definite D call. V was trimmed by 9 bases and J by 9 bases, leaving 18 bases between them. Germline V CDR1 and CDR2: MNHNS, SASEGT. The CDR3 is made up of 13 amino acids. The CDR3 here is CASSAGNSREQFF. The CDR3 DNA is TGTGCCAGTTCGGCAGGTAACTCTCGTGAGCAGTTCTTC.

This chain connects TRBV18 to TRBJ1-4; D is unclear. The CDR3 sequence is 13 residues long. The germline V gene encodes CDR1 KGHSH and CDR2 LQKENI. V lost 2 bases and J 6 bases, leaving 7 bases between the germline ends. The CDR3 region is CASSPRQDEKLFF. The CDR3 DNA reads TGTGCCAGCTCACCAAGGCAGGATGAAAAACTGTTTTTT.

The chain recombines TRBV12-5 with TRBJ1-1; D is unclear. Trimming left V 5 bases short and J 3 bases short, with 4 bases between. CDR3 length equals 11 residues. Germline CDR1 and CDR2: LGHNT and FRNRAP. As DNA, the CDR3 is TGTGCTAGTGGTACTTACACTGAAGCTTTCTTT. This encodes CASGTYTEAFF.

This clone came up a few times. J is TRBJ2-7 and V is TRBV28; TRBD2 matches at 15 bases. The CDR3 contains 18 residues. With V trimmed by 4 bases and J by 0 bases, 7 bases remained unmatched. Looked up from germline, CDR1 is MDHEN and CDR2 is SYDVKM. The CDR3 loop reads CASSSMGLAGGLSYEQYF. DNA for the CDR3: TGTGCCAGCAGTTCGATGGGACTAGCGGGGGGACTCTCCTACGAGCAGTACTTC.

The rearrangement uses TRBV18 and TRBJ2-7; 10 positions match TRBD1. CDR1 KGHSH and CDR2 LQKENI come from the germline V gene. The length of the CDR3 is 15 residues. With V trimmed by 2 bases and J by 5 bases, 6 bases remained unmatched. CDR3 sequence reads: CASSPDGTGVHEQYF. The CDR3 DNA reads as TGTGCCAGCTCACCAGATGGGACAGGGGTCCACGAGCAGTACTTC.

The chain links TRBV6-1 to TRBJ2-4; perhaps TRBD1 as D (6 bases). The CDR3 totals 14 residues. Trimming removed 6 bases from V and 2 bases from J, with 11 bases in between. Per the germline V gene, CDR1 is MNHNS and CDR2 is SASEGT. This CDR3 reads CASSQGLSKNIQYF. The CDR3 DNA sequence: TGTGCCAGCAGCCAGGGGTTATCCAAAAACATTCAGTACTTC.